This T cell receptor beta chain was found in a study of identical twins. Regarding the study as a whole: Insertions were reduced in abundant cord blood beta clonotypes but not in memory repertoires.

Only a few counts were recorded for this clonotype. Its matching antigen is unknown. A junction boundary mismatches the germline segment, possibly from a read error. TCRdb re-called the 5' RACE reads through MiXCR, storing one row per CDR3 protein. Here the sample spans around 1.7 million distinct CDR3 sequences, around 29% being singletons. The source is a newborn girl in good health. Sequencing was done on a sample of cord blood.

In DNA form, the CDR3 reads TGTGCCAGCAGCTTTATTACAGGGGCGAACACTGAAGCTTTCTTT. Translating it yields CASSFITGANTEAFF. This sequence joins TRBV5-1 and TRBJ1-1; 7 bases align to TRBD1. Germline-derived CDR1 and CDR2 are SGHRS and YFSETQ. The CDR3 has 15 amino acids.